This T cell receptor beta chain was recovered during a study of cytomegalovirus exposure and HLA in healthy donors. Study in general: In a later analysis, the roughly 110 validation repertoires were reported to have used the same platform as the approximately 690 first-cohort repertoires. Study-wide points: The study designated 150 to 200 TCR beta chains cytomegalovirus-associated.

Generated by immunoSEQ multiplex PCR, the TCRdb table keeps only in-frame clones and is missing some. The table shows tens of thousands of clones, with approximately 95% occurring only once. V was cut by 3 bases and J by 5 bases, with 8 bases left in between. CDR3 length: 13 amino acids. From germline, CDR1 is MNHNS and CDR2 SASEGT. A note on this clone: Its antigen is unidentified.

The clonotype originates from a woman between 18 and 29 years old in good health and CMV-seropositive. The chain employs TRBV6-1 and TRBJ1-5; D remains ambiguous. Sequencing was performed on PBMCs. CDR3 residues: CASSDPGDQPQHF. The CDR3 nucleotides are TGTGCCAGCAGTGATCCCGGGGATCAGCCCCAGCATTTT.